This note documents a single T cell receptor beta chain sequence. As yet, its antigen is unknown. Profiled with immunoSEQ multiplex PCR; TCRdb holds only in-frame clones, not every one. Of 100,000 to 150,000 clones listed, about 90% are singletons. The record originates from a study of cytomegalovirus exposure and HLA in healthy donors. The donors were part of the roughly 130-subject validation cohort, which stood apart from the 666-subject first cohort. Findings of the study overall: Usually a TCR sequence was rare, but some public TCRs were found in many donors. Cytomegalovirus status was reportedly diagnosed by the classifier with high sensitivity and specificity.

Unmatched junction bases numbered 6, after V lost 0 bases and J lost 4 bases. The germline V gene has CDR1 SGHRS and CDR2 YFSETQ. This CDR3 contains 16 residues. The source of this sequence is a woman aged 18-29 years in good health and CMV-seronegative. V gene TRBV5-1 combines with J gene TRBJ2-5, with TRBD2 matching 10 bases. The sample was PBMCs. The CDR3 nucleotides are TGCGCCAGCAGCTTGGTTCTAGCGGGAGTTGGAGAGACCCAGTACTTC. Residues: CASSLVLAGVGETQYF. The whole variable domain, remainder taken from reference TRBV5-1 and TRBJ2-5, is KAGVTQTPRYLIKTRGQQVTLSCSPISGHRSVSWYQQTPGQGLQFLFEYFSETQRNKGNFPGRFSGRQFSNSRSEMNVSTLELGDSALYLCASSLVLAGVGETQYFGPGTRLLVL.